These T cell receptor beta chains were read from a single sample in a study of T cells in Graves' hyperthyroidism and ophthalmopathy. TCRdb reanalysed the multiplex PCR reads using MiXCR and keeps one entry per CDR3 protein. Of around 500,000 distinct CDR3 sequences in the sample, 13% to 15% are singletons; the top ten hold approximately 15%. The sample consisted of blood. The receptors derive from a woman aged 40 to 49 with Graves' hyperthyroidism. The CDR3 runs from the conserved cysteine through the conserved F or W. D genes are given only for firm matches. Only some rows state a clone size, as once, few, many or a class for expanded clones.

J	size	D	V	CDR3	DNA
TRBJ2-3	many	TRBD1	TRBV11-2	CASSLVGQVTDTQYF	TGTGCCAGCAGCTTAGTAGGACAGGTCACAGATACGCAGTATTTT
TRBJ1-1	few	.	TRBV29-1	CSVKIASGDTEAFF	TGCAGCGTTAAAATCGCCTCAGGCGACACTGAAGCTTTCTTT
TRBJ2-3	.	TRBD1	TRBV7-8	CASSFGYRDRGIDTQYF	TGTGCCAGCAGCTTTGGCTACCGGGACAGGGGTATCGATACGCAGTATTTT
TRBJ1-1	many	.	TRBV19	CASSIEIAKKNTEAFF	TGTGCCAGTAGTATAGAGATTGCGAAAAAGAACACTGAAGCTTTCTTT
TRBJ2-5	few	.	TRBV20-1	CSAPRPAVGTQYF	TGCAGTGCTCCCCGCCCGGCGGTTGGGACCCAGTACTTC
TRBJ2-2	few	.	TRBV19	CAARHPNTGELFF	TGTGCAGCGAGGCATCCGAACACCGGGGAGCTGTTTTTT
TRBJ1-1	many	.	TRBV5-1	CASSPHGGRTNTEAFF	TGCGCCAGCAGCCCTCACGGTGGTCGTACGAACACTGAAGCTTTCTTT
TRBJ2-5	many	.	TRBV5-1	CASSNPQSTLSQETQYF	TGCGCCAGCAGCAACCCACAGAGCACGTTATCCCAAGAGACCCAGTACTTC
TRBJ2-5	many	TRBD2	TRBV5-1	CASSLVGGREETQYF	TGCGCCAGCAGCTTGGTGGGGGGGAGAGAAGAGACCCAGTACTTC
TRBJ2-1	many	.	TRBV10-3	CAISESKTGKFF	TGTGCCATCAGTGAGTCGAAGACGGGGAAGTTCTTC
TRBJ2-2	.	.	TRBV12-3/TRBV12-4	CASSGLENTGELFF	TGTGCCAGCAGTGGCCTCGAAAACACCGGGGAGCTGTTTTTT
TRBJ1-1	many	.	TRBV28	CASSSPYDKNTEAFF	TGTGCCAGCAGTTCCCCCTATGACAAGAACACTGAAGCTTTCTTT
TRBJ2-3	many	.	TRBV18	CASSPGGPDTQYF	TGTGCCAGCTCACCGGGGGGACCAGATACGCAGTATTTT
TRBJ1-1	.	.	TRBV7-9	CASSWTEGNTEAFF	TGTGCCAGCAGCTGGACAGAGGGGAACACTGAAGCTTTCTTT
TRBJ2-7	.	.	TRBV24-1	CATSDLGGGTAYEQYF	TGTGCCACCAGTGACCTGGGGGGCGGAACCGCCTACGAGCAGTACTTC
TRBJ2-1	many	TRBD2	TRBV20-1	CSAMGLAAYNEQFF	TGCAGTGCGATGGGACTAGCGGCCTACAATGAGCAGTTCTTC